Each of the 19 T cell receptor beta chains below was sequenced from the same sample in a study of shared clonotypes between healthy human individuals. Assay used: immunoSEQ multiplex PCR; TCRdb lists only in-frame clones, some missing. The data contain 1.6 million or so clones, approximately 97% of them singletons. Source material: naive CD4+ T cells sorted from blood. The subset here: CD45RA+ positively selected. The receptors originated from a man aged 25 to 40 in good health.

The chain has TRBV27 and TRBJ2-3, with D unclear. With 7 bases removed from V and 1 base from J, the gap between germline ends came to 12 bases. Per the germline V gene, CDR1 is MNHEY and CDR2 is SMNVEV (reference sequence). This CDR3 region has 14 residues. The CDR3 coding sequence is TGTGCCAGCACCTCCCCGGGCCGCACAGATACGCAGTATTTT. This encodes CASTSPGRTDTQYF.

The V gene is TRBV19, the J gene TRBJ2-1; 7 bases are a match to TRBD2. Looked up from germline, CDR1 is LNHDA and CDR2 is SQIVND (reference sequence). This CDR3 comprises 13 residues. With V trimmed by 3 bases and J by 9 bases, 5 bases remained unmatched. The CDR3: CASSIWGGTEQFF. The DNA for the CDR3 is TGTGCCAGTAGTATCTGGGGAGGGACTGAGCAGTTCTTC.

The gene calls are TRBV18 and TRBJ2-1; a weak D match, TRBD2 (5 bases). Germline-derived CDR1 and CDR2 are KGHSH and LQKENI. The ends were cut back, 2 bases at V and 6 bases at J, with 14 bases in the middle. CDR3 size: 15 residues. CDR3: CASSPNLVGVNEQFF. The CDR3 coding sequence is TGTGCCAGCTCACCAAATCTCGTGGGAGTCAATGAGCAGTTCTTC.

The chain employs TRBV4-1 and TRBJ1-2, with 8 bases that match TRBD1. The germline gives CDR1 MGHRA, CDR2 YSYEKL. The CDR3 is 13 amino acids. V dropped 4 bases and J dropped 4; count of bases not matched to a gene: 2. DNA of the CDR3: TGCGCCAGCAGCCGGACAGGGCCCTATGGCTACACCTTC. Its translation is CASSRTGPYGYTF.

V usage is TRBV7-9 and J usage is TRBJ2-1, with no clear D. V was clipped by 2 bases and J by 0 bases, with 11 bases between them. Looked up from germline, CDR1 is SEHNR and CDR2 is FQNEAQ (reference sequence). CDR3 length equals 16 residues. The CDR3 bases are TGTGCCAGCAGCTTATTCGGGTTCAGCTCCTACAATGAGCAGTTCTTC. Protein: CASSLFGFSSYNEQFF.

DNA for the CDR3: TGTGCCATCAGTGAGGGACAGCCGAACACTGAAGCTTTCTTT. Translation: CAISEGQPNTEAFF. This chain uses TRBV10-3 with TRBJ1-1, with D possibly TRBD1 on 6 matching bases. The CDR3 runs to 14 residues. Per the germline V gene, CDR1 is ENHRY and CDR2 is SYGVKD. Trimming shortened V by 2 bases and J by 1 base, and 8 bases separated the two germline ends.

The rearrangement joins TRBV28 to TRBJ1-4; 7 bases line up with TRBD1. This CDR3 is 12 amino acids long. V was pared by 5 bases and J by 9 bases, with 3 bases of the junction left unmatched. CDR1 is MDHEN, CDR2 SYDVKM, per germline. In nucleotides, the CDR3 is TGTGCCAGCAGTATACAGGGGAAAAAACTGTTTTTT. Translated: CASSIQGKKLFF.

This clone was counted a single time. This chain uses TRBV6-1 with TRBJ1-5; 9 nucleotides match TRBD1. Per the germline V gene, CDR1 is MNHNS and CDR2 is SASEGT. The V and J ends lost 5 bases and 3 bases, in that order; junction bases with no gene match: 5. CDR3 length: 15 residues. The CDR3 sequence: CASSPWTGDNQPQHF. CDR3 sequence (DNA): TGTGCCAGCAGTCCCTGGACAGGGGACAATCAGCCCCAGCATTTT.

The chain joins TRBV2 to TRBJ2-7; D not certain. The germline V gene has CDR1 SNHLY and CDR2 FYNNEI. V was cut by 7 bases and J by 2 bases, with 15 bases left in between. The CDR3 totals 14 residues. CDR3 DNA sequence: TGTGCCAGCACCACATTAGGCAATACCTACGAGCAGTACTTC. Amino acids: CASTTLGNTYEQYF.

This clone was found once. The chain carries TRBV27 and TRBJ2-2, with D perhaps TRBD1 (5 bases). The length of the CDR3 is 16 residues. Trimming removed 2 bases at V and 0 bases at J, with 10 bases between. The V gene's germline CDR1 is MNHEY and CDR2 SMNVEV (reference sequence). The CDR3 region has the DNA TGTGCCAGCAGTTTAAAGATAGGGGCGAACACCGGGGAGCTGTTTTTT. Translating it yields CASSLKIGANTGELFF.

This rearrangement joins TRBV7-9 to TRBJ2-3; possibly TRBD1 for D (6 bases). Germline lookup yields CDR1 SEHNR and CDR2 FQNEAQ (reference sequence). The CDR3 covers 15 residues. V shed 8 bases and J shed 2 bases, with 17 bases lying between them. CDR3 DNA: TGTGCCAGCCGAGCCACAGGGAACCCCACAGATACGCAGTATTTT. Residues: CASRATGNPTDTQYF.

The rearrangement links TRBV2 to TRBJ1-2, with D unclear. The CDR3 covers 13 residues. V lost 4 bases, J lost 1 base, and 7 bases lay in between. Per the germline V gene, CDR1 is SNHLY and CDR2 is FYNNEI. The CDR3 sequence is CASSVRLNYGYTF. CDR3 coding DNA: TGTGCCAGCAGTGTCCGACTTAACTATGGCTACACCTTC. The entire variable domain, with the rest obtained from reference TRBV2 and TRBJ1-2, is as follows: EPEVTQTPSHQVTQMGQEVILRCVPISNHLYFYWYRQILGQKVEFLVSFYNNEISEKSEIFDDQFSVERPDGSNFTLKIRSTKLEDSAMYFCASSVRLNYGYTFGSGTRLTVV.

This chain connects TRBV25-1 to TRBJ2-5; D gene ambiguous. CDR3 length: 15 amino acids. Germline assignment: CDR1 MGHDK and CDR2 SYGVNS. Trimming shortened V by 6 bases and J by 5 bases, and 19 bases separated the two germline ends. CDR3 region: CASRKSGLGLETQYF. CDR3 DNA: TGTGCCAGCAGGAAGTCGGGTCTCGGTCTTGAGACCCAGTACTTC.

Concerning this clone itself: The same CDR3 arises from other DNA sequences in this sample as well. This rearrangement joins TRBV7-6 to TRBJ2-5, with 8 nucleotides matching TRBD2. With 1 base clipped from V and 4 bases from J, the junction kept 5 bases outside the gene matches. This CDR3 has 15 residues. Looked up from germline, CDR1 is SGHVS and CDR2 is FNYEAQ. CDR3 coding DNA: TGTGCCAGCAGCTTAGTTGCGGGAGGCGGAGAGACCCAGTACTTC. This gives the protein CASSLVAGGGETQYF.

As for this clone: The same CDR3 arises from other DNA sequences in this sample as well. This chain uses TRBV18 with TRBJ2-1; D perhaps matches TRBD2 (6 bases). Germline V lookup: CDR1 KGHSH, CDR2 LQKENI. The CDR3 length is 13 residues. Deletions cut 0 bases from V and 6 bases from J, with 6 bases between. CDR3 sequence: CASSPPSGNEQFF. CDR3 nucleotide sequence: TGTGCCAGCTCACCACCTAGCGGCAATGAGCAGTTCTTC.

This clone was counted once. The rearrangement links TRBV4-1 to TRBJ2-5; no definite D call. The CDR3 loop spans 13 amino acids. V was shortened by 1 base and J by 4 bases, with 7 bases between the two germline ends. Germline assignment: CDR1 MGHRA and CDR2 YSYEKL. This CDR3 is CASSQAPLETQYF. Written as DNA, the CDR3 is TGCGCCAGCAGCCAAGCCCCCCTAGAGACCCAGTACTTC.

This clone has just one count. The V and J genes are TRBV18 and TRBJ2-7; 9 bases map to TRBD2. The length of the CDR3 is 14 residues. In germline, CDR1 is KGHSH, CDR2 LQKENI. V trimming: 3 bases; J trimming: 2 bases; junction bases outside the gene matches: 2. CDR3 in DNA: TGTGCCAGCTCACCCCGGACTAGCGCCTACGAGCAGTACTTC. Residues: CASSPRTSAYEQYF.

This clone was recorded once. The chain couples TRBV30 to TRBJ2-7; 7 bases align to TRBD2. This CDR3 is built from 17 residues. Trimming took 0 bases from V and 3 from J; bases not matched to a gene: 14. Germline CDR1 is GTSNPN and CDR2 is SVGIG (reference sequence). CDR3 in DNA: TGTGCCTGGAGTGTATCCCCTACAGGCCGCGGGGGCTACGAGCAGTACTTC. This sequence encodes CAWSVSPTGRGGYEQYF. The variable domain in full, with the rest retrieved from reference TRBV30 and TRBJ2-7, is SQTIHQWPATLVQPVGSPLSLECTVEGTSNPNLYWYRQAAGRGLQLLFYSVGIGQISSEVPQNLSASRPQDRQFILSSKKLLLSDSGFYLCAWSVSPTGRGGYEQYFGPGTRLTVT.

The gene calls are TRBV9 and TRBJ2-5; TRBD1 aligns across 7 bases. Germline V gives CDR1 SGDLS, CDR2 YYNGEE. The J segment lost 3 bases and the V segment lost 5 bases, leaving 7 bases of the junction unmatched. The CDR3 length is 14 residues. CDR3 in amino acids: CASSARDRKETQYF. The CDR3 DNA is TGTGCCAGCAGTGCCCGGGACAGAAAAGAGACCCAGTACTTC.